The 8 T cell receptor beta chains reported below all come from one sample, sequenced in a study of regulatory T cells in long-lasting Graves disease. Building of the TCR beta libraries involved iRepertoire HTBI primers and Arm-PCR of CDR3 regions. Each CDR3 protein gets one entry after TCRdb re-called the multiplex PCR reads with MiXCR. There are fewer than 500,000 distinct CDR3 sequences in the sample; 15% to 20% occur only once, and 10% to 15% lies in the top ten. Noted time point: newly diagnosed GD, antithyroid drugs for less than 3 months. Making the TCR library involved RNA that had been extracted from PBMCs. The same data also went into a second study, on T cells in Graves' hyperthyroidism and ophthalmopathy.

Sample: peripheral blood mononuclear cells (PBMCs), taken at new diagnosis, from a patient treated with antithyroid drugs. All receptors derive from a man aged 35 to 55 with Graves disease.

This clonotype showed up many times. For the CDR3, the DNA is TGTGCCAGCAGCGGCGGGGGGAACACTGAAGCTTTCTTT. Its protein is CASSGGGNTEAFF. The V call is TRBV7-3, the J call TRBJ1-1; TRBD1 is a possible D gene (5 bases). Germline V CDR1 and CDR2: SGHTA, FQGTGA. This CDR3 has 13 residues. Trimming removed 5 bases from V and 1 base from J, with 8 bases in between.

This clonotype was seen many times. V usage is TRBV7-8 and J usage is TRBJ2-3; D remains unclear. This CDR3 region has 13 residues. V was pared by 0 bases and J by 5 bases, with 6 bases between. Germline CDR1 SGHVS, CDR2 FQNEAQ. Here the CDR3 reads CASSLAVVDTQYF. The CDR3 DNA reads TGTGCCAGCAGCTTAGCGGTGGTAGATACGCAGTATTTT.

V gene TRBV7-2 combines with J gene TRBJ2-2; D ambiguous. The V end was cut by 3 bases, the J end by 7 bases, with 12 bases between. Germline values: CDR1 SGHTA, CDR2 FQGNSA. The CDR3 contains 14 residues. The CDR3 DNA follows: TGTGCCAGCAGCTTCCTCCGAGCCAACGGGGAGCTGTTTTTT. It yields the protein CASSFLRANGELFF.

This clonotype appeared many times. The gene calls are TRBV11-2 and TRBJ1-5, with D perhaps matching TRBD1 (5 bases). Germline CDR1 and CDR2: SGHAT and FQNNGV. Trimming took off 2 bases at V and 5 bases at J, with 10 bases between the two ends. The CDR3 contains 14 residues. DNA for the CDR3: TGTGCCAGCAGCTTATATGGGGGGGATCAGCCCCAGCATTTT. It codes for CASSLYGGDQPQHF.

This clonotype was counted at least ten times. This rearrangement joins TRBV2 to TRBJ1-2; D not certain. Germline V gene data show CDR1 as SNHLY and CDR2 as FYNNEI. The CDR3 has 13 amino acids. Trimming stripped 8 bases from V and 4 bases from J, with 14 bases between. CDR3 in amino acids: CASVNERGYGYTF. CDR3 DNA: TGTGCCAGCGTTAACGAACGGGGCTATGGCTACACCTTC. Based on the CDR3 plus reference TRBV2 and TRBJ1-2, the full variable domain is EPEVTQTPSHQVTQMGQEVILRCVPISNHLYFYWYRQILGQKVEFLVSFYNNEISEKSEIFDDQFSVERPDGSNFTLKIRSTKLEDSAMYFCASVNERGYGYTFGSGTRLTVV.

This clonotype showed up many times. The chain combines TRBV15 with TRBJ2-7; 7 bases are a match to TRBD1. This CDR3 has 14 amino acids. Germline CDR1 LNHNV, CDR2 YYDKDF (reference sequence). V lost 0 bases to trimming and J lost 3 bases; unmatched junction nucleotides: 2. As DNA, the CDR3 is TGTGCCACCAGCAGAGAAGGGGGCGGCTACGAGCAGTACTTC. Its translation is CATSREGGGYEQYF.

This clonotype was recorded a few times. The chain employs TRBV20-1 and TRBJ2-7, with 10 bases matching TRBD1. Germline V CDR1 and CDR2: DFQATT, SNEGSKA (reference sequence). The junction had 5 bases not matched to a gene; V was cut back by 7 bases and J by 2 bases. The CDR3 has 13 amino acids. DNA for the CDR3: TGCAGTGGAGACAGGGGGCGAACCTACGAGCAGTACTTC. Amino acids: CSGDRGRTYEQYF.

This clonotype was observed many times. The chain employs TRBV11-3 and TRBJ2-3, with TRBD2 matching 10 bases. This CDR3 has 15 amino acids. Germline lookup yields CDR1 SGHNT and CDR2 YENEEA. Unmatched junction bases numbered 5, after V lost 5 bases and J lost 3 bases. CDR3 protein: CASSESGRGTDTQYF. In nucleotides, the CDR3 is TGTGCCAGCAGCGAAAGCGGGAGGGGGACAGATACGCAGTATTTT.